One TCR beta chain is described in this entry. These data originate in a study of beta chain features in type 1 diabetes. The wider study: There was similarity between patients and healthy donors in age, gender and cell yields. Over all samples combined, more than 90,000,000 sorted cells were examined.

Germline values: CDR1 ENHRY, CDR2 SYGVKD. Trimming cost V 2 bases and J 6 bases, with 5 bases left between them. This CDR3 is built from 12 residues. The whole isolated RNA underwent reverse transcription, so sequencing captured expressed TCRB transcripts. Profiling relied on immunoSEQ multiplex PCR, and the TCRdb table lists in-frame clones only, not all of them. The sample lists around 430,000 clones, 25% to 35% occurring once. V and J are TRBV10-3 and TRBJ1-5; D gene uncertain. Input material: naive CD4+ T cells from blood. This clonotype was obtained from a man aged 18 to 29 in good health. The CDR3 DNA is TGTGCCATCAGTGAGGGGGTTCAGCCCCAGCATTTT. Translation gives CAISEGVQPQHF.